One sample yielded the 18 T cell receptor beta chains listed below, sequenced in a study of T cell changes during pregnancy in multiple sclerosis. The protocol was immunoSEQ multiplex PCR, while the TCRdb copy is restricted to in-frame clones and leaves out a portion. The sample yields about 85,000 clones, roughly 90% seen once. The material sequenced was peripheral blood, taken in the first trimester of pregnancy. These receptors originate from a female donor with multiple sclerosis, enrolled in a pregnancy study.

The J gene is TRBJ2-7, the V gene TRBV27; TRBD2 agrees at 9 bases. V gave up 2 bases and J gave up 2 bases; unmatched junction bases: 1. This CDR3 is 14 amino acids long. CDR1 and CDR2 from the germline V gene are MNHEY and SMNVEV (reference sequence). The DNA for the CDR3 is TGTGCCAGCAGTTTACTAGCGGGAACCTACGAGCAGTACTTC. Its translation: CASSLLAGTYEQYF.

The chain recombines TRBV5-1 with TRBJ2-7; D unclear. V lost 0 bases and J lost 4, with 8 bases in between. In germline, CDR1 is SGHRS, CDR2 YFSETQ. This CDR3 is built from 13 residues. This CDR3 is CASSLADMYEQYF. The CDR3 DNA follows: TGCGCCAGCAGCTTGGCCGACATGTACGAGCAGTACTTC.

The chain joins TRBV28 to TRBJ1-6; D is perhaps TRBD1 (6 bases). This CDR3 region has 14 residues. CDR1 is MDHEN and CDR2 is SYDVKM in the germline V gene. The germline V and J ends were trimmed by 3 bases and 7 bases, with 10 bases remaining between them. The CDR3 DNA reads as TGTGCCAGCAGTTTGGGGACATCAAATTCACCCCTCCACTTT. Its translation: CASSLGTSNSPLHF.

The CDR3 sequence: CASSRGGVGSTYEQYF. The CDR3 region has the DNA TGTGCCAGCAGCCGAGGGGGGGTCGGGAGTACCTACGAGCAGTACTTC. This sequence joins TRBV28 and TRBJ2-7; maybe TRBD2 (7 bases). There are 16 residues in the CDR3. Germline lookup yields CDR1 MDHEN and CDR2 SYDVKM. Between the trimmed V and J ends, which lost 6 bases and 2 bases, there was a span of 20 bases.

This chain joins TRBV4-3 and TRBJ1-4, with a possible D match to TRBD1 (6 bases). Germline V gene sequence: CDR1 LGHNA, CDR2 YSLEER. V lost 4 bases and J lost 1, with 10 bases in between. The CDR3 has 15 amino acids. CDR3: CASSPEQGTNEKLFF. The CDR3 coding sequence is TGCGCCAGCAGCCCAGAACAGGGAACTAATGAAAAACTGTTTTTT.

This clone was found once. The CDR3 region has the DNA TGTGCCTGGACCTTTCCTGGGGACGGGGGCACCGGGGAGCTGTTTTTT. Its translation: CAWTFPGDGGTGELFF. V gene TRBV30 combines with J gene TRBJ2-2; maybe TRBD2 (6 bases). CDR3 length: 16 residues. The V gene lost 4 bases and the J gene lost 4 bases, with 19 bases spanning the gap. Germline V gene data show CDR1 as GTSNPN and CDR2 as SVGIG (reference sequence).

V gene TRBV12-5 combines with J gene TRBJ1-1, with D tentatively TRBD1 (6 bases). CDR1 is LGHNT, CDR2 FRNRAP, per germline. This CDR3 has 14 residues. Trimming cost V 0 bases and J 3 bases, with 8 bases left between them. The CDR3 is CASGLVPGDTEAFF. The DNA of the CDR3 is TGTGCTAGTGGTTTGGTCCCAGGGGACACTGAAGCTTTCTTT.

The V call is TRBV7-6, the J call TRBJ2-1; 11 bases align to TRBD2. The CDR3 runs to 15 residues. V was pared by 4 bases and J by 10 bases, with 9 bases of the junction left unmatched. Germline loops: CDR1 SGHVS, CDR2 FNYEAQ. The CDR3 nucleotides are TGTGCCAGCAGCTCAACTAGCGGGGGAATCGGGGAGCAGTTCTTC. It is translated as CASSSTSGGIGEQFF.

V is TRBV28 and J is TRBJ2-3; a weak D match, TRBD2 (5 bases). The V gene lost 6 bases and the J gene lost 8 bases, with 15 bases spanning the gap. The CDR3 is made up of 13 amino acids. The germline gives CDR1 MDHEN, CDR2 SYDVKM. CDR3 loop: CASRLPLGGTQYF. Written as DNA, the CDR3 is TGTGCCAGCAGACTCCCCCTAGGAGGTACGCAGTATTTT.

The rearrangement uses TRBV6-5 and TRBJ1-2; no definite D call. The germline gives CDR1 MNHEY, CDR2 SVGAGI. The CDR3 runs to 11 residues. Trimming cost V 5 bases and J 8 bases, with 9 bases left between them. CDR3 DNA sequence: TGTGCCAGCAGTGAGTTGCGGGGCTACACCTTC. It is translated as CASSELRGYTF.

The V call is TRBV13, the J call TRBJ2-6; no reliable D call. V was pared by 2 bases and J by 3 bases, with 11 bases between. Germline V lookup: CDR1 PRHDT, CDR2 FYEKMQ (reference sequence). The CDR3 runs to 16 residues. The CDR3 sequence is CASSLRTAYGANVLTF. The DNA of the CDR3 is TGTGCCAGCAGCTTAAGAACTGCGTATGGGGCCAACGTCCTGACTTTC.

The V and J genes are TRBV6-5 and TRBJ2-3; 8 bases fit TRBD1. The CDR3 spans 14 residues. The V gene's germline CDR1 is MNHEY and CDR2 SVGAGI. V shed 8 bases and J 2 bases; nucleotides not matched to a gene: 6. The CDR3 DNA sequence: TGTGCCAGCGCAGGGGGCGCCTACACAGATACGCAGTATTTT. Its translation: CASAGGAYTDTQYF.

This chain joins TRBV28 and TRBJ2-7; the match to TRBD1 covers 10 bases. Germline V gives CDR1 MDHEN, CDR2 SYDVKM. The CDR3 has 19 amino acids. V lost 7 bases to trimming and J lost 1 base; unmatched junction nucleotides: 19. The CDR3 loop reads CASNRSPYSDRGESYEQYF. The CDR3 DNA sequence: TGTGCCAGCAACCGGAGTCCCTACTCGGACAGGGGGGAGTCCTACGAGCAGTACTTC.

The rearrangement links TRBV11-3 to TRBJ1-1, with D possibly TRBD1 on 5 matching bases. The V end was cut by 5 bases, the J end by 4 bases, with 14 bases between. The CDR3 totals 14 residues. Looked up from germline, CDR1 is SGHNT and CDR2 is YENEEA. As DNA, the CDR3 is TGTGCCAGCAGCACAAGGGGAGGTAGCACTGAAGCTTTCTTT. It is translated as CASSTRGGSTEAFF.

This clone was picked up one time. The CDR3 DNA reads as TGTGCCAGCAGCGTAGGGGCCCGGAAGAACACTGAAGCTTTCTTT. Translating gives CASSVGARKNTEAFF. The V call is TRBV9, the J call TRBJ1-1; D is unresolved. With 0 bases removed from V and 1 base from J, the gap between germline ends came to 10 bases. This CDR3 has 15 residues. From germline, CDR1 is SGDLS and CDR2 YYNGEE.

This rearrangement joins TRBV30 to TRBJ1-4; 8 bases map to TRBD1. CDR3 length equals 20 residues. Germline V lookup: CDR1 GTSNPN, CDR2 SVGIG (reference sequence). V gave up 0 bases and J gave up 3 bases; unmatched junction bases: 18. The CDR3 nucleotides are TGTGCCTGGAGTGTAGGGATTTGGGACAGGTGGGGCAAGGCTAATGAAAAACTGTTTTTT. This codes for CAWSVGIWDRWGKANEKLFF.

The chain carries TRBV5-3 and TRBJ2-2; 8 nucleotides align to TRBD1. TRBV5-3 is placed among ORFs of uncertain function. Germline trimming cut 0 bases from V and 5 bases from J; bases unmatched to any gene: 6. The CDR3 length is 16 residues. The CDR3, as DNA: TGTGCCAGAAGCTTGGAGGGCAGGGGGCGGACCGGGGAGCTGTTTTTT. Protein sequence: CARSLEGRGRTGELFF.

The V call is TRBV6-6, the J call TRBJ1-5; no definite D call. This CDR3 is 13 amino acids long. Germline CDR1 and CDR2: MNHNY and SVGAGI (reference sequence). Deletions cut 7 bases from V and 0 bases from J, with 7 bases between. The CDR3 nucleotides read TGTGCCAGCACCCCTTATAGCAATCAGCCCCAGCATTTT. It specifies CASTPYSNQPQHF.